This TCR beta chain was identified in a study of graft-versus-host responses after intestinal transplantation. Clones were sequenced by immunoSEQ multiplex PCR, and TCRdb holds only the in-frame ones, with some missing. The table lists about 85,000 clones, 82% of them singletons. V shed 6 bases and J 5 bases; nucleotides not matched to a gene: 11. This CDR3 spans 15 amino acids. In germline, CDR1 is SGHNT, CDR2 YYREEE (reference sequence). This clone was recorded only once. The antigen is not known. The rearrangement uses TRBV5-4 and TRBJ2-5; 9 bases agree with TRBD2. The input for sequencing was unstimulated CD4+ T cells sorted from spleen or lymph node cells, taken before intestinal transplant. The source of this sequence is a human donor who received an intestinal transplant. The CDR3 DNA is TGTGCCAGCACCCCGAGTAGCGGGAGTCGGGAGACCCAGTACTTC. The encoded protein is CASTPSSGSRETQYF.